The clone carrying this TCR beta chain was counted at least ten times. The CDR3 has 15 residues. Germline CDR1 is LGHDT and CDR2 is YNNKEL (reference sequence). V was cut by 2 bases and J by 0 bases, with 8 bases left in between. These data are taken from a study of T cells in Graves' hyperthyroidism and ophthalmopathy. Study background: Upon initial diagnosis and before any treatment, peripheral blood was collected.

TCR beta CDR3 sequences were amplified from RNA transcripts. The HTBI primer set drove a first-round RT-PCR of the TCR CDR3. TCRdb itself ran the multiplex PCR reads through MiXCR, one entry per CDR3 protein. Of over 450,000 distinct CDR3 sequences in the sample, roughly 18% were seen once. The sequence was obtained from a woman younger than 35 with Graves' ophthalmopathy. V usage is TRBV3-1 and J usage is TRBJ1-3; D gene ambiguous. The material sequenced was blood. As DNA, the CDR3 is TGTGCCAGCAGCCAAAGACTTAGCTCTGGAAACACCATATATTTT. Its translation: CASSQRLSSGNTIYF.